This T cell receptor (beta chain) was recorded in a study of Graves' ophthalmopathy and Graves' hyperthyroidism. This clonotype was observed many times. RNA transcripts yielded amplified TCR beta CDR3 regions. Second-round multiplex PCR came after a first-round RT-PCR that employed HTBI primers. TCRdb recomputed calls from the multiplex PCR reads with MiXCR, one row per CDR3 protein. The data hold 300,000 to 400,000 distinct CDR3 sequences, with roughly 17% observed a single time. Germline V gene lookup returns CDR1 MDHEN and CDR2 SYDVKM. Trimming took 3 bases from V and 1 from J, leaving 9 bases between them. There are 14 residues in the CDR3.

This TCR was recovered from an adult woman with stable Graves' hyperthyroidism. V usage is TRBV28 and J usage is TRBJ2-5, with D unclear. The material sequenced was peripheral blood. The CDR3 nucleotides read TGTGCCAGCAGTTTCCCAGAGTTCCAAGAGACCCAGTACTTC. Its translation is CASSFPEFQETQYF.